What follows are 22 T cell receptor beta chains derived from one specimen sequenced in a study of Ad26.COV2.S vaccination and SARS-CoV-2 variants. Profiled with immunoSEQ multiplex PCR; TCRdb holds only in-frame clones, not every one. The sample includes about 350,000 clones, about 91% of them seen just once. The sample here was peripheral blood, taken after recovery from COVID-19. The receptors originated from a human donor who had recovered from COVID-19.

The J gene is TRBJ1-5, the V gene TRBV6-5; D possibly corresponds to TRBD1 (6 bases). Germline-derived CDR1 and CDR2 are MNHEY and SVGAGI. Trimming cost V 6 bases and J 3 bases, with 12 bases left between them. The CDR3 is 14 amino acids. The CDR3 loop reads CASSRTGTNQPQHF. The CDR3 DNA is TGTGCCAGCAGCCGAACAGGGACCAATCAGCCCCAGCATTTT.

The V and J genes are TRBV6-6 and TRBJ2-1; no definite D call. The CDR3 totals 14 residues. V was cut by 8 bases and J by 5 bases, with 16 bases left in between. Per germline, CDR1 MNHNY and CDR2 SVGAGI (reference sequence). CDR3 DNA: TGTGCCAGCTTACTACTGGGCAGCCACAATGAGCAGTTCTTC. Translating gives CASLLLGSHNEQFF.

The chain has TRBV25-1 and TRBJ1-6; D is unclear. The CDR3 has 15 residues. The V gene's germline CDR1 is MGHDK and CDR2 SYGVNS. Trimming took off 3 bases at V and 7 bases at J, with 13 bases between the two ends. CDR3 loop: CASSDTVTGNSPLHF. The CDR3 nucleotides read TGTGCCAGCAGTGACACAGTGACCGGGAATTCACCCCTCCACTTT.

The chain links TRBV12-5 to TRBJ2-5, with 12 bases lining up with TRBD2. The CDR3 is 18 amino acids. V was pared by 1 base and J by 2 bases, with 8 bases of the junction left unmatched. Germline V CDR1 and CDR2: LGHNT, FRNRAP. The CDR3 DNA is TGTGCTAGTGGTTTGGGACTAGCGGGGGCCCGGTGGCAAGAGACCCAGTACTTC. Translated: CASGLGLAGARWQETQYF.

The CDR3 reads CASSYRPDRDEAFF. CDR3 in DNA: TGTGCCAGCAGTTACCGTCCGGACAGGGATGAAGCTTTCTTT. V usage is TRBV6-6 and J usage is TRBJ1-1; 8 nucleotides agree with TRBD1. The CDR3 sequence is 14 residues long. V shed 2 bases, J shed 7 bases, and the junction held 6 bases outside the gene matches. Per the germline V gene, CDR1 is MNHNY and CDR2 is SVGAGI (reference sequence).

The chain uses TRBV19 and TRBJ1-6, with D possibly TRBD1 on 6 matching bases. Per germline, CDR1 LNHDA and CDR2 SQIVND (reference sequence). The CDR3 is 15 amino acids. V lost 7 bases, J lost 3 bases, and 13 bases lay in between. The CDR3, as DNA: TGTGCCAGTACAAGACAGGCCGACTATAATTCACCCCTCCACTTT. Translation: CASTRQADYNSPLHF. The variable domain in full, with the rest retrieved from reference TRBV19 and TRBJ1-6, is DGGITQSPKYLFRKEGQNVTLSCEQNLNHDAMYWYRQDPGQGLRLIYYSQIVNDFQKGDIAEGYSVSREKKESFPLTVTSAQKNPTAFYLCASTRQADYNSPLHFGNGTRLTVT.

This clone was picked up a small number of times. V usage is TRBV5-6 and J usage is TRBJ1-2, with D uncertain. Germline lookup yields CDR1 SGHDT and CDR2 YYEEEE. V was clipped by 2 bases and J by 2 bases, with 13 bases between them. This CDR3 contains 15 residues. The CDR3 DNA sequence: TGTGCCAGCAGCTTCATTCGTCAGGTGAACTATGGCTACACCTTC. It is translated as CASSFIRQVNYGYTF.

The chain has TRBV7-8 and TRBJ2-7; 7 bases match TRBD2. Trimming removed 5 bases from V and 7 bases from J; junction bases left unmatched: 17. CDR1 is SGHVS, CDR2 FQNEAQ, per germline. This CDR3 region has 16 residues. CDR3 amino acids: CASSPRGSGVLMEQYF. CDR3 nucleotide sequence: TGTGCCAGCAGCCCCAGAGGGAGCGGGGTACTTATGGAGCAGTACTTC.

The chain couples TRBV6-2 or TRBV6-3 to TRBJ2-5; D not certain. Trimming removed 4 bases at V and 5 bases at J, with 17 bases between. This CDR3 has 15 residues. In germline, CDR1 is MNHEY, CDR2 SVGEGT. The CDR3 region is CASSFLVTAGETQYF. The CDR3 DNA reads TGTGCCAGCAGTTTCTTAGTAACCGCTGGGGAGACCCAGTACTTC.

The V and J genes are TRBV7-6 and TRBJ2-5, with TRBD2 identical over 15 bases. J lost 4 bases, V lost 5 bases, and 5 bases had no gene match. CDR3 length: 16 residues. Germline loops: CDR1 SGHVS, CDR2 FNYEAQ. The CDR3 sequence: CASSPRTSGGAETQYF. The CDR3 DNA follows: TGTGCCAGCAGCCCTCGGACTAGCGGGGGGGCAGAGACCCAGTACTTC.

The V gene is TRBV6-2 or TRBV6-3, the J gene TRBJ1-1; D unresolved. Trimming shortened V by 2 bases and J by 11 bases, and 15 bases separated the two germline ends. Germline V lookup: CDR1 MNHEY, CDR2 SVGEGT. The CDR3 length is 13 residues. CDR3 residues: CASSYGGRGLAFF. Here the CDR3 DNA reads TGTGCCAGCAGTTACGGTGGCAGAGGTTTGGCTTTCTTT.

The chain combines TRBV29-1 with TRBJ2-7; either TRBD1 or TRBD2 may fit D (6 bases each). The CDR3 consists of 13 residues. V lost 6 bases, J lost 2 bases, and 14 bases lay in between. Germline CDR1 is SQVTM and CDR2 is ANQGSEA. DNA of the CDR3: TGCAGCGTCTCCGGGAGACAGGCCTACGAGCAGTACTTC. Its translation is CSVSGRQAYEQYF.

The chain employs TRBV12-3 or TRBV12-4 and TRBJ2-7; 7 bases line up with TRBD1. V lost 4 bases to trimming and J lost 3 bases; unmatched junction nucleotides: 3. The CDR3 spans 13 residues. The CDR3 is CASSWDSNYEQYF. The CDR3 coding sequence is TGTGCCAGCAGTTGGGACAGCAACTACGAGCAGTACTTC.

About this clone: At one end the junction does not follow the germline gene, possibly because of a read error. The rearrangement links TRBV2 to TRBJ1-4; D remains unclear. The CDR3 consists of 12 residues. Germline V gene sequence: CDR1 SNHLY, CDR2 FYNNEI. The CDR3 DNA reads TGTGCCAGCAGTGAAGCGCTTCGGCAGATGGTTTTT. This encodes CASSEALRQMVF. Together with reference TRBV2 and TRBJ1-4, the CDR3 gives the full variable domain: EPEVTQTPSHQVTQMGQEVILRCVPISNHLYFYWYRQILGQKVEFLVSFYNNEISEKSEIFDDQFSVERPDGSNFTLKIRSTKLEDSAMYFCASSEALRQMVFGSGTQLSVL.

In this sample, this clone turned up a few times. The genes are TRBV13 and TRBJ2-7; 8 bases are shared with TRBD1. This CDR3 is built from 15 residues. After removal of 0 bases from V and 4 bases from J, the junction contained 5 bases not matched to a gene. Germline loops: CDR1 PRHDT, CDR2 FYEKMQ (reference sequence). This CDR3 is CASSLGPGGKYEQYF. CDR3 in DNA: TGTGCCAGCAGCTTAGGTCCAGGGGGCAAGTACGAGCAGTACTTC.

The chain has TRBV19 and TRBJ1-2; D is perhaps TRBD1 (5 bases). There are 14 residues in the CDR3. The germline gives CDR1 LNHDA, CDR2 SQIVND (reference sequence). Trimming pared 6 bases from V and 4 bases from J, leaving 15 bases between. The CDR3 sequence is CASRTWGKGYGYTF. The DNA for the CDR3 is TGTGCCAGTAGAACCTGGGGGAAGGGCTATGGCTACACCTTC.

The chain employs TRBV29-1 and TRBJ1-3; tentative D call: TRBD1 (5 bases). There are 13 residues in the CDR3. CDR1 and CDR2 (germline): SQVTM, ANQGSEA. V lost 4 bases, J lost 0 bases, and 7 bases lay in between. Written as DNA, the CDR3 is TGCAGCGTTGTACAGGTCTCTGGAAACACCATATATTTT. Residues: CSVVQVSGNTIYF. The full variable domain, with the rest looked up from reference TRBV29-1 and TRBJ1-3, is SAVISQKPSRDICQRGTSLTIQCQVDSQVTMMFWYRQQPGQSLTLIATANQGSEATYESGFVIDKFPISRPNLTFSTLTVSNMSPEDSSIYLCSVVQVSGNTIYFGEGSWLTVV.

The genes are TRBV5-1 and TRBJ2-2; the D is unclear. V shed 5 bases and J shed 7 bases, with 3 bases lying between them. Per the germline V gene, CDR1 is SGHRS and CDR2 is YFSETQ. The CDR3 loop spans 10 amino acids. The CDR3, as DNA: TGCGCCAGCAGGAACGGGGAGCTGTTTTTT. Its protein is CASRNGELFF.

This clone was detected only once. The chain is built from TRBV5-1 and TRBJ1-3; D is uncertain. The CDR3 is made up of 16 amino acids. Germline lookup yields CDR1 SGHRS and CDR2 YFSETQ. Between the trimmed V and J ends, which lost 0 bases and 0 bases, there was a span of 10 bases. DNA for the CDR3: TGCGCCAGCAGCTTGGGCACCGCGAGCTCTGGAAACACCATATATTTT. It translates to CASSLGTASSGNTIYF.

The V call is TRBV4-1, the J call TRBJ1-3, with TRBD1 identical over 7 bases. With 0 bases clipped from V and 4 bases from J, the junction kept 3 bases outside the gene matches. The germline V gene encodes CDR1 MGHRA and CDR2 YSYEKL. The CDR3 runs to 15 residues. CDR3 residues: CASSQDLGQGNTIYF. CDR3 nucleotides: TGCGCCAGCAGCCAAGATTTGGGACAGGGAAACACCATATATTTT.

With respect to this clone: A read error may produce the germline difference seen at one junction end. The chain uses TRBV5-8 and TRBJ1-3; the D gene is possibly TRBD1 (6 bases). Looked up from germline, CDR1 is SGHTS and CDR2 is YDEGEE. This CDR3 is 15 amino acids long. CDR3 coding DNA: TGTGCCAGCAGCTTGGAGTTGGGGAGGGGGACAATCCATTCTTTT. Translated: CASSLELGRGTIHSF.

The gene calls are TRBV19 and TRBJ1-2; the match to TRBD1 covers 8 bases. Germline CDR1 and CDR2: LNHDA and SQIVND (reference sequence). After removal of 8 bases from V and 3 bases from J, the junction contained 11 bases not matched to a gene. CDR3 length equals 15 residues. In DNA form, the CDR3 reads TGTGCCAGTCTCCCAGGGGGCTACGGGGACTATGGCTACACCTTC. It encodes CASLPGGYGDYGYTF.